This T cell receptor (beta chain) is drawn from a study of tumor-infiltrating lymphocytes in oesophageal squamous cell carcinoma. The germline gives CDR1 SGHAT, CDR2 FQNNGV. The CDR3 has 15 residues. This clonotype was picked up one time. TCRdb processed the PCR reads anew with MiXCR; each CDR3 protein has one entry. The sample contains about 12,000 distinct CDR3 sequences, 50% to 60% of which appear only once. The clonotype was recovered from a female donor with esophageal squamous cell carcinoma. Input material: esophageal tumor tissue. This rearrangement joins TRBV11-2 to TRBJ2-4; D might be TRBD2 (6 bases). The last part of the DNA fits TRBJ2-1 better; the J call may be wrong. CDR3 DNA: TGTGCCAGCAGCTTAGGTGTGGGAGGCTACAATGAGCAGTTCTTC. Amino acids: CASSLGVGGYNEQFF.